Here is one T cell receptor (beta chain) with its context. The assay was immunoSEQ multiplex PCR, and TCRdb's table has in-frame clones only and misses some. The sample holds 11,000 or so clones, about 93% seen once. This sample was taken from a study of T cell changes during pregnancy in multiple sclerosis. Trimming took 3 bases from V and 4 from J; bases not matched to a gene: 5. The germline V gene encodes CDR1 SGHTA and CDR2 FQGNSA. The length of the CDR3 is 16 residues. The clonotype was recovered from a female donor with multiple sclerosis, enrolled in a pregnancy study. The input for sequencing was CD4+ T cells from peripheral blood mononuclear cells, taken before pregnancy. The chain is built from TRBV7-2 and TRBJ1-5; 11 positions match TRBD1. The CDR3 sequence is CASSLRGTGGNQPQHF. The CDR3 DNA follows: TGTGCCAGCAGCTTGAGAGGGACAGGGGGAAATCAGCCCCAGCATTTT.